This T cell receptor beta chain stems from a study of OX40 agonist ivuxolimab in advanced cancers. Study observations and caveats: At doses 0.1 to 3.0 mg/kg, CD4+ and CD8+ clones expanded. Which antigen the expanded peripheral T cells recognized is unknown.

Clones were read by immunoSEQ multiplex PCR, and TCRdb kept only the in-frame ones, dropping some. The table lists some 80,000 clones, approximately 95% of them singletons. Notes on this clone: Its antigen remains unknown.

This CDR3 has 14 residues. V lost 6 bases, J lost 0 bases, and 9 bases lay in between. CDR1 is MNHEY and CDR2 is SMNVEV in the germline V gene (reference sequence). This TCR was recovered from an adult with an advanced solid tumor such as melanoma, head and neck, liver or kidney cancer. V gene TRBV27 combines with J gene TRBJ1-5; D possibly corresponds to TRBD1 (6 bases). This specimen was CD4+ or CD8+ T cells sorted from blood, taken in a trial of the OX40 agonist ivuxolimab. DNA of the CDR3: TGTGCCAGCAGACAGGGTTATAGCAATCAGCCCCAGCATTTT. Amino acids: CASRQGYSNQPQHF.